One sample yielded the 14 T cell receptor beta chains listed below, sequenced in a study of OX40 agonist ivuxolimab in advanced cancers. Sequencing was performed with immunoSEQ multiplex PCR; in TCRdb, only in-frame clones are kept and a portion is missing. Of roughly 90,000 clones listed, 70% to 90% are singletons. This material consisted of CD4+ or CD8+ T cells sorted from blood, taken in a trial of the OX40 agonist ivuxolimab. Receptors were obtained from an adult with an advanced solid tumor such as melanoma, head and neck, liver or kidney cancer.

The chain couples TRBV7-3 to TRBJ2-7; 7 nucleotides line up with TRBD1. J lost 3 bases, V lost 5 bases, and 4 bases had no gene match. CDR3 size: 13 residues. Germline CDR1 is SGHTA and CDR2 is FQGTGA. The DNA for the CDR3 is TGTGCCAGCAGCACAAACAGGGGCTACGAGCAGTACTTC. Translated, it gives CASSTNRGYEQYF.

This chain uses TRBV5-6 with TRBJ1-3; 11 nucleotides agree with TRBD1. The CDR3 length is 16 residues. V lost 4 bases to trimming and J lost 4 bases; unmatched junction nucleotides: 7. Germline loops: CDR1 SGHDT, CDR2 YYEEEE. This CDR3 is CASSLGQGAGGNTIYF. The CDR3, as DNA: TGTGCCAGCAGCCTCGGACAGGGGGCAGGCGGAAACACCATATATTTT.

The V gene is TRBV5-1, the J gene TRBJ2-2, with TRBD2 matching 9 bases. This CDR3 comprises 15 residues. CDR1 and CDR2 (germline): SGHRS, YFSETQ. V shed 4 bases and J 3 bases; nucleotides not matched to a gene: 4. The CDR3 DNA reads TGCGCCAGCAGCATCAGCGGGAGGCACACCGGGGAGCTGTTTTTT. Amino acids: CASSISGRHTGELFF.

This clone was recorded only once. The chain is built from TRBV5-1 and TRBJ2-2, with 9 nucleotides matching TRBD1. The J segment lost 4 bases and the V segment lost 4 bases, leaving 5 bases of the junction unmatched. The CDR3 covers 15 residues. CDR1 and CDR2 from the germline V gene are SGHRS and YFSETQ. The chain's CDR3 is CASSGGTGSTGELFF. In DNA, the CDR3 is TGCGCCAGCAGCGGAGGGACAGGGAGCACCGGGGAGCTGTTTTTT.

The chain is built from TRBV7-2 and TRBJ1-1, with D possibly being TRBD1 (5 bases). Deletions cut 10 bases from V and 4 bases from J, with 19 bases between. The germline V gene has CDR1 SGHTA and CDR2 FQGNSA. The CDR3 contains 14 residues. CDR3 loop: CAISTEAGFTEAFF. For the CDR3, the DNA is TGTGCCATCTCAACCGAGGCAGGGTTCACTGAAGCTTTCTTT.

The chain employs TRBV5-8 and TRBJ2-1; D ambiguous. Deletions cut 0 bases from V and 4 bases from J, with 8 bases between. The CDR3 extends over 14 amino acids. CDR1 SGHTS and CDR2 YDEGEE come from the germline V gene. The CDR3: CASSLGQAYNEQFF. In nucleotides, the CDR3 is TGTGCCAGCAGCTTGGGGCAGGCTTACAATGAGCAGTTCTTC.

The chain combines TRBV15 with TRBJ1-1; D is perhaps TRBD1 (5 bases). V was shortened by 3 bases and J by 1 base, with 9 bases between the two germline ends. The CDR3 spans 14 residues. In germline, CDR1 is LNHNV, CDR2 YYDKDF (reference sequence). CDR3 nucleotides: TGTGCCACCAGCAGCTGGGGACCGAACACTGAAGCTTTCTTT. Amino acids: CATSSWGPNTEAFF.

The rearrangement joins TRBV19 to TRBJ1-6; D is uncertain. Germline V gene data show CDR1 as LNHDA and CDR2 as SQIVND (reference sequence). This CDR3 is 14 amino acids long. Trimming cost V 0 bases and J 10 bases, with 10 bases left between them. As DNA, the CDR3 is TGTGCCAGTAGTATAGATAGGAAGAACTCACCCCTCCACTTT. Protein product: CASSIDRKNSPLHF.

This CDR3 reads CASRGLAGGTDTQYF. The CDR3 region has the DNA TGTGCCAGCAGGGGACTAGCGGGGGGCACAGATACGCAGTATTTT. This chain uses TRBV6-6 with TRBJ2-3, with TRBD2 matching over 14 bases. Germline V gene data show CDR1 as MNHNY and CDR2 as SVGAGI (reference sequence). The J segment lost 1 base and the V segment lost 6 bases, leaving 0 bases of the junction unmatched. The CDR3 totals 15 residues.

This chain connects TRBV5-1 to TRBJ2-1; 8 positions match TRBD1. The CDR3 has 14 amino acids. Germline values: CDR1 SGHRS, CDR2 YFSETQ. The J segment lost 9 bases and the V segment lost 4 bases, leaving 9 bases of the junction unmatched. The CDR3 is CASSAGQGGSEQFF. CDR3 nucleotide sequence: TGCGCCAGCAGCGCCGGACAGGGTGGAAGTGAGCAGTTCTTC. Complete variable domain (other parts from reference TRBV5-1 and TRBJ2-1): KAGVTQTPRYLIKTRGQQVTLSCSPISGHRSVSWYQQTPGQGLQFLFEYFSETQRNKGNFPGRFSGRQFSNSRSEMNVSTLELGDSALYLCASSAGQGGSEQFFGPGTRLTVL.

The chain couples TRBV11-1 to TRBJ2-5; a possible D gene is TRBD1 (5 bases). V was clipped by 6 bases and J by 2 bases, with 19 bases between them. The CDR3 totals 16 residues. Germline V gives CDR1 SGHAT, CDR2 FQDESV (reference sequence). Here the CDR3 DNA reads TGTGCCAGCAGGGTTAGACAGCCCACTTCTCAAGAGACCCAGTACTTC. Translation: CASRVRQPTSQETQYF.

This chain uses TRBV6-6 with TRBJ2-7, with D perhaps TRBD1 or TRBD2 (7 bases each). The CDR3 length is 16 residues. The V and J ends lost 2 bases and 5 bases respectively, with 19 bases between them. Germline V gene lookup returns CDR1 MNHNY and CDR2 SVGAGI (reference sequence). The CDR3 nucleotides are TGTGCCAGCAGTTACCCATCGTGGGAGGGGACAGACGAGCAGTACTTC. Residues: CASSYPSWEGTDEQYF.

This rearrangement joins TRBV15 to TRBJ2-5; 8 bases match TRBD2. The junction had 16 bases not matched to a gene; V was cut back by 0 bases and J by 7 bases. The CDR3 has 18 amino acids. The germline V gene has CDR1 LNHNV and CDR2 YYDKDF (reference sequence). CDR3 in amino acids: CATSREMRTSRLVGTQYF. CDR3 nucleotides: TGTGCCACCAGCAGAGAAATGCGGACTAGCAGATTAGTAGGGACCCAGTACTTC.

The gene calls are TRBV7-9 and TRBJ2-7; 7 bases are a match to TRBD2. J was trimmed by 7 bases and V by 5 bases; bases with no gene match: 11. The CDR3 length is 14 residues. Germline loops: CDR1 SEHNR, CDR2 FQNEAQ (reference sequence). This CDR3 reads CASSLGGRAGEQYF. The DNA of the CDR3 is TGTGCCAGCAGCCTAGGCGGGCGAGCGGGGGAGCAGTACTTC.